Listed below are T cell receptor beta chains from one sample, sequenced in a study of T cells in Graves' hyperthyroidism and ophthalmopathy. TCRdb recomputed calls from the multiplex PCR reads with MiXCR, one row per CDR3 protein. There are about half a million distinct CDR3 sequences in the sample; 15% to 20% occur only once, and about half lies in the top ten. The sequencing input was blood. The receptors derive from a man in his forties with Graves' ophthalmopathy. The CDR3 runs from the conserved cysteine through the conserved F or W. A D gene is named only where the DNA matches it firmly. Clone sizes are given selectively: once, few, many, or a class where the clone is expanded.

>TRBJ2-5|TRBD1|many|TRBV11-3
TGTGCCAGCAGCTTAGATGGGACAGGGGAAGAGACCCAGTACTTC
CASSLDGTGEETQYF
>TRBJ2-2|-|-|TRBV12-3/TRBV12-4
TGTGCCAGCAGTTACTCGGGATCGTTGTCCGGGGAGCTGTTTTTT
CASSYSGSLSGELFF
>TRBJ2-7|-|-|TRBV30
TGTGCCTGTTTGACTTTCTACGAGCAGTACTTC
CACLTFYEQYF
>TRBJ2-2|-|many|TRBV2
TGTGCCAGCAGTGTGTACCGGGCCCTGTGGACCGGGGAGCTGTTTTTT
CASSVYRALWTGELFF
>TRBJ2-1|TRBD2|-|TRBV19
TGTGCCAGTAGTATAGGGGTCCTAGCGGGAAACTTAGGGACCTACAATGAGCAGTTCTTC
CASSIGVLAGNLGTYNEQFF
>TRBJ2-2|-|many|TRBV28
TGTGCCAGCAGCGTATTGGACGGCGCGAACACCGGGGAGCTGTTTTTT
CASSVLDGANTGELFF
>TRBJ2-2|-|many|TRBV7-2
TGTGCCAGCAGCTTAACGGCAGATCCCGGGGAGCTGTTTTTT
CASSLTADPGELFF
>TRBJ2-3|-|-|TRBV27
TGTGCCAGCAGTTCCTCCTCTGGGGATACGCAGTATTTT
CASSSSSGDTQYF
>TRBJ2-7|-|-|TRBV11-2
TGTGCCAGCAGCTTTCACCGGGACATCCCAAACTCCTACGAGCAGTACTTC
CASSFHRDIPNSYEQYF
>TRBJ2-1|-|-|TRBV6-1
TGTGCCAGCACCCCTCAGGGGGGGGCCTACAATGAGCAGTTCTTC
CASTPQGGAYNEQFF
>TRBJ2-3|TRBD1|many|TRBV30
TGTGCCTGGAGATTCGGGGACAGGGGGCGACGAGATACGCAGTATTTT
CAWRFGDRGRRDTQYF
>TRBJ1-2|TRBD1|many|TRBV28
TGTGCCAGCAGTCTCCCCAGGGGGCTCGGCTACACCTTC
CASSLPRGLGYTF
>TRBJ1-4|TRBD1|-|TRBV10-3
TGTGCCATCAGTGCCCTACAGGGGACTAATGAAAAACTGTTTTTT
CAISALQGTNEKLFF
>TRBJ2-2|-|many|TRBV18
TGTGCCAGCTCACCTTCAGGGATCACCGGGGAGCTGTTTTTT
CASSPSGITGELFF
>TRBJ2-4|TRBD1|few|TRBV9
TGTGCCAGCAGCGTAGGGGACAGCGAAAGAAACATTCAGTACTTC
CASSVGDSERNIQYF
>TRBJ2-4|-|-|TRBV25-1
TGTGCCAGCAGTGAATATCAAGACATTCAGTACTTC
CASSEYQDIQYF
>TRBJ1-4|-|few|TRBV28
TGTGCCAGCAGTCGGGCGTCGACTAATGAAAAACTGTTTTTT
CASSRASTNEKLFF